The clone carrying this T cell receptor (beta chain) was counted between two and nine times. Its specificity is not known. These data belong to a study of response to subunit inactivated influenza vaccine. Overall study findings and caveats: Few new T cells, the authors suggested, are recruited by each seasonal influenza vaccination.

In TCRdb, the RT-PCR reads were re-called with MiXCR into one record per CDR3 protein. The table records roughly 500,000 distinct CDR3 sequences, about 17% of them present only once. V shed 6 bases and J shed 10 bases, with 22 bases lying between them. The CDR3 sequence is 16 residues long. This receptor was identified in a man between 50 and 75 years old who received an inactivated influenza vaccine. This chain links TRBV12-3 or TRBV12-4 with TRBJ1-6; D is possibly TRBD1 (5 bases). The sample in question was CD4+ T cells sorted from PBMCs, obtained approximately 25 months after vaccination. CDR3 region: CASSLRGVAETSPLHF. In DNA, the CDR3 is TGTGCCAGCAGCCTCAGAGGGGTTGCAGAAACGTCACCCCTCCACTTT.